This T cell receptor (beta chain) appears in the sequencing data of a study of early stage breast cancer tumors. Repertoires were generated with immunoSEQ multiplex PCR, while TCRdb's copy carries only in-frame clones and drops some. The table shows 20,000 or so clones, with roughly three quarters occurring only once. In its sample, this clone was seen once. The germline gives CDR1 SNHLY, CDR2 FYNNEI. With 4 bases removed from V and 2 bases from J, the gap between germline ends came to 14 bases. There are 15 residues in the CDR3. This receptor was identified in a person aged 55 to 75 with breast cancer. V gene TRBV2 combines with J gene TRBJ2-5, with D unclear. Sequenced input: blood. In nucleotides, the CDR3 is TGTGCCAGCAGTGGAGGTCTCGGATTTCAAGAGACCCAGTACTTC. This encodes CASSGGLGFQETQYF.